This T cell receptor (beta chain) was captured in a study of blood T cell repertoires in COVID-19 (dated by TCRdb to 2019 to 2021). About the study as a whole: The collaborator samples originated in the United States, Italy and Spain and spanned the acute and convalescent phases of COVID-19. The material from the prospective study consisted of cDNA or gDNA derived from T cells, B-cell-depleted T cells, or PBMCs. The dataset comprised deeply sampled blood TCRbeta repertoires from subjects exposed to, actively infected with, or recovered from COVID-19. The repertoires were released in a freely available public database meant as a resource for research on the immune response to SARS-CoV-2. The samples were drawn from the first 160 participants of the ongoing ImmuneRACE study and from roughly 1,300 subjects provided by 6 global collaborators. The sample metadata nearly always contained a de-identified subject ID, COVID-19 status, age in years and sex. Where available, HLA class I and class II types were obtained from metadata supplied by the sample provider rather than from assay-based typing. Here is what the overall study found, with its caveats: Clinical and demographic metadata were provided uncurated, with the amount varying by source and participant.

As regards this clone: The antigen this receptor binds is unknown. No base quality information exists; no much larger clone differs at one position.

The immunoSEQ Assay, a bias-controlled multiplex PCR, was used to amplify TCRbeta CDR3 regions from genomic DNA. As for how the authors treated the data: The number of nucleated cells in each sample was estimated from the amplification of reference gene primers within the assay. To quantify the absolute abundance of each unique TCRbeta CDR3 rearrangement, sequence reads were collapsed and filtered. Productive Simpson clonality was computed per sample as the square root of Simpson's diversity index over productive rearrangements. Entries here come from immuneACCESS through TCRdb and include only in-frame sequences with V and J called. Some clones fail to appear in such tables; in the studies checked, an unresolved V gene covers under half of the shortfall, and the cause of the remainder is unknown. That table supplies the V and J calls and clone size; D and trimming were determined from the DNA. In all, the sample holds roughly 100,000 clones, and about 79% of those were seen once. The ten largest clones capture approximately 6.2% of the sample.

Trimming takes 6 bases from V and 7 bases from J, and the germline ends sit 13 bases apart. The germline V gene sets CDR1 to MNHEY and CDR2 to SVGAGI. Including cysteine and phenylalanine, the CDR3 has 14 amino acids. Only the CDR3 DNA is retained, 42 bases long and in frame from the first base. At one collaborating source in Seattle, patients were enrolled during active infection and were followed longitudinally through the course of disease. Each collaborating institution followed its own protocols to collect whole blood in K2EDTA tubes. For TCRbeta analysis, collaborators shipped samples in one of three forms: frozen whole blood, isolated PBMCs, or DNA extracted from either of those sample types.

The receptor comes from an elderly man with COVID-19, enrolled during active disease. Sequencing input: peripheral blood. The chain joins TRBV6-5 to TRBJ1-6, with no reliable assignment of the D segment. The CDR3 region: CASSYMKENSPLHF. The DNA sequence follows: TGTGCCAGCAGCTATATGAAGGAGAATTCACCCCTCCACTTT.